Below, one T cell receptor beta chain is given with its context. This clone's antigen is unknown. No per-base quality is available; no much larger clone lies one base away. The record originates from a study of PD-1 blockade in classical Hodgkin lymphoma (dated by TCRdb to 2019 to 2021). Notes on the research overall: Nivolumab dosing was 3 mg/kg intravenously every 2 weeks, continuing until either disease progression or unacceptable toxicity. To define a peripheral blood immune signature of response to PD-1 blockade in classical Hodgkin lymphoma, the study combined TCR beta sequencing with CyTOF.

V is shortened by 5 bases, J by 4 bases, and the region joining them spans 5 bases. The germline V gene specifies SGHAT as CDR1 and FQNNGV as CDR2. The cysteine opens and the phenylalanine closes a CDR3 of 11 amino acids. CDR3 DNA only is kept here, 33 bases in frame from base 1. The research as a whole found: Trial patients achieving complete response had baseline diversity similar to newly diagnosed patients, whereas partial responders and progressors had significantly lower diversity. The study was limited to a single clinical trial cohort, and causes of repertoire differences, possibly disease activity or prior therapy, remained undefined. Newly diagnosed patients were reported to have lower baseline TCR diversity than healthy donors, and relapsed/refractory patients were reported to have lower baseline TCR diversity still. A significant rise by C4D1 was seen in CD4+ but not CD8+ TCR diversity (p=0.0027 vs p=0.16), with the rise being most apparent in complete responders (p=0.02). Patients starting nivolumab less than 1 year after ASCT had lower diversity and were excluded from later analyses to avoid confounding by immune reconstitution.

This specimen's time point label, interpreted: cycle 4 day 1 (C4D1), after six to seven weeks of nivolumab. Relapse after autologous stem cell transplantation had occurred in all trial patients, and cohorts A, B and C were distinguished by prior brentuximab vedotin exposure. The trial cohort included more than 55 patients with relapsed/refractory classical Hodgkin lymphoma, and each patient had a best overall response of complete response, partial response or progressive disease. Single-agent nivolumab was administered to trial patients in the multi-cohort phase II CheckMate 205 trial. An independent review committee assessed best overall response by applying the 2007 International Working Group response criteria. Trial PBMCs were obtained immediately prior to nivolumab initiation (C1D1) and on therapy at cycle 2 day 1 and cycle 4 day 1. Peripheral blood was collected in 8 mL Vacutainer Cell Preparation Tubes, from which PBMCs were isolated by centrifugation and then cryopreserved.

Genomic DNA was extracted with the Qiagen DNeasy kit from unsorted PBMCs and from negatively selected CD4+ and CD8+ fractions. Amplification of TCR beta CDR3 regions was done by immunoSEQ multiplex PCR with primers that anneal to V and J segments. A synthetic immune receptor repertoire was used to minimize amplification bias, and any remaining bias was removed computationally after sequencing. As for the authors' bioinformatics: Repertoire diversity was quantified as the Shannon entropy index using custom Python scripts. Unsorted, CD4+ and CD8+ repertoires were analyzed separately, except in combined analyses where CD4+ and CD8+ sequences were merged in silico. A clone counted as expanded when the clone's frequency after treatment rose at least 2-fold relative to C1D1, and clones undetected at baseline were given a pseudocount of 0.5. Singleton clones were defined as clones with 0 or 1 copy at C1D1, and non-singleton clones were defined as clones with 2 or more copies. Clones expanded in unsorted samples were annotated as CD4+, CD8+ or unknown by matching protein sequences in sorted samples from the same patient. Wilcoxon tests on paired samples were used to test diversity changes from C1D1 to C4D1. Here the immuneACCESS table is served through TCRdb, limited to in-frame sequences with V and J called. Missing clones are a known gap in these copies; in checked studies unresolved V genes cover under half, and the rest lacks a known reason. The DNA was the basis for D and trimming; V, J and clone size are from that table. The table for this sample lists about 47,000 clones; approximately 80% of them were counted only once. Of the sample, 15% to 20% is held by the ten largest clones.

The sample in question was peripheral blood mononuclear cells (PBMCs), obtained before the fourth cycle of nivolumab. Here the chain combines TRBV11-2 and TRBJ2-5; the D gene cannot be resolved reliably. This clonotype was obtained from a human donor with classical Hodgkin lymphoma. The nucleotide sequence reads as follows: TGTGCCAGCAGCCCCTCAGAGACCCAGTACTTC. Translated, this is CASSPSETQYF.